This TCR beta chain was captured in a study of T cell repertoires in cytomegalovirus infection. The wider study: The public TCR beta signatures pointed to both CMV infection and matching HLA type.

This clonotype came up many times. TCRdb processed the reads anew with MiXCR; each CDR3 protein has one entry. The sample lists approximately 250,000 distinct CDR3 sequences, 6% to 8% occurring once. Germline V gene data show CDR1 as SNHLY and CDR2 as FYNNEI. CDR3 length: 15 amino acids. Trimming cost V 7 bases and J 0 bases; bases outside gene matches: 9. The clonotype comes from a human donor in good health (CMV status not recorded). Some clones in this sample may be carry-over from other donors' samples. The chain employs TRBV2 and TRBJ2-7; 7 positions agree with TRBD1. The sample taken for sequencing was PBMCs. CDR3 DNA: TGTGCCAGCACCAACGACAGGGTGGGCTCCTACGAGCAGTACTTC. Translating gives CASTNDRVGSYEQYF.